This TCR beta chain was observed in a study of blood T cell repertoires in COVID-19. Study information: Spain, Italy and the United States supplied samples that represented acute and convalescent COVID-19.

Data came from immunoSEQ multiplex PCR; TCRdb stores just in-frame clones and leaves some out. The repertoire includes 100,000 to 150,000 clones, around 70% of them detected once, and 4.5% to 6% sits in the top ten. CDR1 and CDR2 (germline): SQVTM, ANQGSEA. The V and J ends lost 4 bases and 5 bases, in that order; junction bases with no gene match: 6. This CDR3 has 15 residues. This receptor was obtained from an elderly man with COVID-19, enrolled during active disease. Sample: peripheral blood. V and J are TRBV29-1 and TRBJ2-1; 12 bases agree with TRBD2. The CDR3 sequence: CSVGLAGVVNNEQFF. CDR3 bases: TGCAGCGTTGGACTAGCGGGAGTTGTGAACAATGAGCAGTTCTTC.